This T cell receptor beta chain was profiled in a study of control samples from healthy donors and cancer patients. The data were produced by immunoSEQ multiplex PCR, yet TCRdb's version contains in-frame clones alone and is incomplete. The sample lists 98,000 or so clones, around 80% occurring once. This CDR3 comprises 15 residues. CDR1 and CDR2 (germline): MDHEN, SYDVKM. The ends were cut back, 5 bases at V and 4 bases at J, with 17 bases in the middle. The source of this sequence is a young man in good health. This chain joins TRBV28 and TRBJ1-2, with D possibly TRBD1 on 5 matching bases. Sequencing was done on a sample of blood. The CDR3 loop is CASSTFGGGGYGYTF. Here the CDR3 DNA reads TGTGCCAGCAGTACCTTCGGGGGGGGAGGCTATGGCTACACCTTC.